These 4 T cell receptor beta chains were all obtained from the same sample, sequenced in a study of T cells expressing NK-cell markers. TCRdb re-called the 5' RACE reads and gives one entry per CDR3 protein, without DNA. Listed are 550,000 or so distinct CDR3 sequences; approximately 3.6% falls within the top ten. Sequences were obtained from blood T cells: a sorted CD56 or NKG2C T cell subset, CD4+ or CD8+ T cells, or bulk PBMC T cells (not recorded which). The receptors come from a man aged 18 to 29 in good health.

The chain joins TRBV6-5 to TRBJ1-1; TCRdb reports TRBD1, a call that lacks DNA to check it against. This CDR3 contains 17 residues. CDR1 is MNHEY, CDR2 SVGAGI, per germline. The CDR3 sequence is CASSYSYSGTLNTEAFF.

V and J are TRBV12-3 or TRBV12-4 and TRBJ2-3; the TCRdb call, TRBD1, lacks DNA for checking. The CDR3 is made up of 14 amino acids. CDR3 region: CASSFGTRTDTQYF.

This chain joins TRBV4-2 and TRBJ2-2; TCRdb proposes TRBD2, but this gene call is untestable without DNA. The germline gives CDR1 LGHNA, CDR2 YNFKEQ. The CDR3 is 16 amino acids. The CDR3 spells CASSQDILVNTGELFF.

The chain links TRBV7-9 to TRBJ2-1; TCRdb returns TRBD2, unconfirmable since there is no DNA. Germline V gene data show CDR1 as SEHNR and CDR2 as FQNEAQ (reference sequence). This CDR3 is built from 15 residues. The CDR3: CASSFGTGVSNEQFF.